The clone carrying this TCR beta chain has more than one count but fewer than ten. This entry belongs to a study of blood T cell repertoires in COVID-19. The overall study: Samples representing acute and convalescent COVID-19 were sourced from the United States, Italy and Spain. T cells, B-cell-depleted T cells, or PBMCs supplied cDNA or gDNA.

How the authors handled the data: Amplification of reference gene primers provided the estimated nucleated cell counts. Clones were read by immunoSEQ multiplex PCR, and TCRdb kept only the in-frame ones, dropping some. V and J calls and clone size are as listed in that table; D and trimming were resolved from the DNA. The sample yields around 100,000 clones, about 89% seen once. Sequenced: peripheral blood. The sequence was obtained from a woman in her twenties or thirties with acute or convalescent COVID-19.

CDR3 sequence: CASSAGQTNNEQFF. CDR3 nucleotide sequence: TGCGCCAGCAGTGCGGGACAGACGAACAATGAGCAGTTCTTC. The V call is TRBV10-1, the J call TRBJ2-1; TRBD1 matches 7 bases. Germline-derived CDR1 and CDR2 are WNHNN and SYGVQD (reference sequence). V gave up 4 bases and J gave up 5 bases; unmatched junction bases: 5. The CDR3 runs to 14 residues.